Following are 9 T cell receptor beta chains from one sample sequenced in a study of cytomegalovirus exposure and HLA in healthy donors. The PCR had 60 Vbeta and 13 Jbeta primers. Using immunoSEQ multiplex PCR, the repertoire was profiled, and TCRdb retains in-frame clones only, with some absent. The sample totals 50,000 to 60,000 clones. Sequencing was carried out using PBMCs. These receptors originate from a male donor in good health and CMV-seronegative.

The chain carries TRBV7-3 and TRBJ2-2; 8 bases fit TRBD1. The CDR3 is made up of 16 amino acids. The V segment lost 4 bases and the J segment 6 bases; nucleotides outside the gene matches: 10. CDR1 SGHTA and CDR2 FQGTGA come from the germline V gene. The DNA of the CDR3 is TGTGCCAGCAGCTCCTATCTGACAGGGGTCCCCGGGGAGCTGTTTTTT. This codes for CASSSYLTGVPGELFF.

For this clone: The sample contains more than one DNA sequence encoding this CDR3. The genes are TRBV6-6 and TRBJ1-5; D perhaps matches TRBD1 (5 bases). With 2 bases removed from V and 6 bases from J, the gap between germline ends came to 11 bases. The CDR3 loop spans 14 amino acids. Germline-derived CDR1 and CDR2 are MNHNY and SVGAGI (reference sequence). This CDR3 is CASSYGQGSQPQHF. For the CDR3, the DNA is TGTGCCAGCAGTTACGGGCAGGGTAGTCAGCCCCAGCATTTT.

The chain uses TRBV4-3 and TRBJ2-1; the D gene is possibly TRBD2 (5 bases). There are 16 residues in the CDR3. V was trimmed by 0 bases and J by 5 bases, leaving 14 bases between them. The germline V gene has CDR1 LGHNA and CDR2 YSLEER. In nucleotides, the CDR3 is TGCGCCAGCAGCCAAGATAGGCGCGGAGGTGACAATGAGCAGTTCTTC. It yields the protein CASSQDRRGGDNEQFF.

The chain combines TRBV21-1 with TRBJ2-3; the DNA was not compared with TRBD2, the D call given in the table. TRBV21-1 is an annotated pseudogene. The CDR3 has 15 amino acids. This CDR3 reads CASSKGAGLTDTQYF. The CDR3 DNA reads as TGTGCCAGCAGCAAAGGGGCGGGCCTCACAGATACGCAGTATTTT.

V is TRBV9 and J is TRBJ2-2; 14 bases are a match to TRBD2. The germline V gene has CDR1 SGDLS and CDR2 YYNGEE. V dropped 4 bases and J dropped 7; count of bases not matched to a gene: 6. The CDR3 contains 16 residues. CDR3 coding DNA: TGTGCCAGCAGCCCCCGACTAGCGGGAGGGGACGGGGAGCTGTTTTTT. This gives the protein CASSPRLAGGDGELFF.

The chain carries TRBV15 and TRBJ2-1, with TRBD2 matching over 9 bases. Germline loops: CDR1 LNHNV, CDR2 YYDKDF (reference sequence). CDR3 length: 15 amino acids. The trim removed 6 bases at V and 5 bases at J, leaving 8 bases unmatched. CDR3 sequence reads: CATRGSGGRDNEQFF. The CDR3 region has the DNA TGTGCCACCAGAGGAAGCGGGGGGAGAGACAATGAGCAGTTCTTC.

Comments on this clone: Other nucleotide sequences from this sample produce the same CDR3. V usage is TRBV5-6 and J usage is TRBJ2-3; 9 nucleotides agree with TRBD1. Germline V gives CDR1 SGHDT, CDR2 YYEEEE. With V trimmed by 4 bases and J by 3 bases, 6 bases remained unmatched. This CDR3 is 15 amino acids long. In DNA, the CDR3 is TGTGCCAGCAGCCGGACCGGGACAGGGACAGATACGCAGTATTTT. Translation gives CASSRTGTGTDTQYF.

The CDR3 nucleotides are TGCAGCGTCGGGGGGAAGGGCAGACGCACAGATACGCAGTATTTT. Its translation: CSVGGKGRRTDTQYF. V is TRBV29-1 and J is TRBJ2-3; 7 nucleotides align to TRBD2. J was trimmed by 1 base and V by 6 bases; bases with no gene match: 10. CDR1 SQVTM and CDR2 ANQGSEA come from the germline V gene. CDR3 length: 15 amino acids.

J is TRBJ2-3 and V is TRBV5-6; 8 positions agree with TRBD1. The V and J ends lost 0 bases and 9 bases, in that order; junction bases with no gene match: 6. The CDR3 runs 14 residues. Per the germline V gene, CDR1 is SGHDT and CDR2 is YYEEEE. The CDR3 region is CASSLEQGDETQYF. CDR3 nucleotide sequence: TGTGCCAGCAGCTTGGAACAGGGGGATGAAACGCAGTATTTT.